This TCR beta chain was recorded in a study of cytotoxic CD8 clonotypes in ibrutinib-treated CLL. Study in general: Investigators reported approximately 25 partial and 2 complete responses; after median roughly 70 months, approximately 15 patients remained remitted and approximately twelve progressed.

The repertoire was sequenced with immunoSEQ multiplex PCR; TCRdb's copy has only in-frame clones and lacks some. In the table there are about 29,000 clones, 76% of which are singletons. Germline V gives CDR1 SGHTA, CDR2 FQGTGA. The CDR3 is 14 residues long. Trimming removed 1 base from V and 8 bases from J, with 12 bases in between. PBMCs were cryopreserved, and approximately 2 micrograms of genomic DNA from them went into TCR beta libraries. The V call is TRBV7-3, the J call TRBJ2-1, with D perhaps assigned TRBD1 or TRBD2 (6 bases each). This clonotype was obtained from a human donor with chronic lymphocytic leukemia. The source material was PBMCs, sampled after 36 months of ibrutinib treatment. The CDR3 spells CASSLMGGRDEQFF. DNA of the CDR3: TGTGCCAGCAGCTTAATGGGGGGCAGAGATGAGCAGTTCTTC.